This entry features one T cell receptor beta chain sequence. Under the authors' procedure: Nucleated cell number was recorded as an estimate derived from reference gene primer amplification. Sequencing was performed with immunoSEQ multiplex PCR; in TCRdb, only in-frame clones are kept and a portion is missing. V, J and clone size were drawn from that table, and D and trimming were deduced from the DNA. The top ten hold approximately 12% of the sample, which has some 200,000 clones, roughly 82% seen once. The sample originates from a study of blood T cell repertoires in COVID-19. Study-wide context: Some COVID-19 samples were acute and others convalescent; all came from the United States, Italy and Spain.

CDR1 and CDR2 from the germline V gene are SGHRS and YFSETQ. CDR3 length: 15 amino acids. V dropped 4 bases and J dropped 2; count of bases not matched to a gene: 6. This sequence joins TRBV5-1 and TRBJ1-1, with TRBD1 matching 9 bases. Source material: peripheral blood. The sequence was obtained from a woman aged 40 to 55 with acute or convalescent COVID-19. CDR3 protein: CASSGGQGYNTEAFF. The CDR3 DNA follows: TGCGCCAGCAGCGGGGGACAGGGATATAACACTGAAGCTTTCTTT.